These 32 T cell receptor beta chains came from one sample sequenced in a study of blood T cell repertoires in COVID-19. Sequencing was performed with immunoSEQ multiplex PCR; in TCRdb, only in-frame clones are kept and a portion is missing. In the table there are about half a million clones, approximately 89% of which are singletons. Sequencing was carried out using peripheral blood. These receptors all come from a man between 18 and 35 years old with COVID-19, enrolled during active disease.

This chain uses TRBV5-6 with TRBJ2-7, with 9 bases identical to TRBD1. CDR3 size: 16 residues. Germline V lookup: CDR1 SGHDT, CDR2 YYEEEE. Trimming took 0 bases from V and 2 from J; bases not matched to a gene: 6. The CDR3 sequence: CASSLVVGQGTYEQYF. The CDR3 region has the DNA TGTGCCAGCAGCTTGGTCGTGGGACAGGGCACCTACGAGCAGTACTTC.

The table lists this clone with a count of one. The chain combines TRBV7-6 with TRBJ2-7; 7 bases match TRBD1. Trimming at V came to 5 bases and at J to 3 bases, leaving 4 bases not matched to a gene. The CDR3 has 13 residues. Germline V gene lookup returns CDR1 SGHVS and CDR2 FNYEAQ. DNA for the CDR3: TGTGCCAGCAGCCAGGGACAGTACTACGAGCAGTACTTC. It is translated as CASSQGQYYEQYF.

The genes are TRBV4-1 and TRBJ2-3; D is perhaps TRBD2 (5 bases). CDR3 length equals 16 residues. Germline CDR1 reads MGHRA; CDR2 reads YSYEKL. The V end was cut by 2 bases, the J end by 0 bases, with 12 bases between. CDR3 loop: CASSQRGSGSTDTQYF. Written as DNA, the CDR3 is TGCGCCAGCAGCCAACGAGGGAGCGGAAGCACAGATACGCAGTATTTT.

The chain is built from TRBV5-4 and TRBJ1-2; possibly TRBD1 for D (6 bases). CDR1 is SGHNT, CDR2 YYREEE, per germline (reference sequence). The CDR3 extends over 13 amino acids. V dropped 7 bases and J dropped 3 bases, with 13 bases sitting between them. The CDR3 sequence: CASRAGVDYGYTF. The DNA of the CDR3 is TGTGCCAGCCGAGCAGGGGTGGACTATGGCTACACCTTC. Complete variable domain (other parts from reference TRBV5-4 and TRBJ1-2): ETGVTQSPTHLIKTRGQQVTLRCSSQSGHNTVSWYQQALGQGPQFIFQYYREEENGRGNFPPRFSGLQFPNYSSELNVNALELDDSALYLCASRAGVDYGYTFGSGTRLTVV.

Here the CDR3 reads CASSIWANGANVLTF. Written as DNA, the CDR3 is TGTGCCAGTAGTATTTGGGCCAATGGGGCCAACGTCCTGACTTTC. V gene TRBV19 combines with J gene TRBJ2-6; no clear D. This CDR3 contains 15 residues. Between the trimmed V and J ends, which lost 3 bases and 3 bases, there was a span of 9 bases. Germline loops: CDR1 LNHDA, CDR2 SQIVND (reference sequence).

This chain uses TRBV9 with TRBJ2-1; 7 bases are shared with TRBD2. This CDR3 is 14 amino acids long. With V trimmed by 0 bases and J by 9 bases, 6 bases remained unmatched. Per germline, CDR1 SGDLS and CDR2 YYNGEE. In DNA form, the CDR3 reads TGTGCCAGCAGCGTAGAAGAGCGGGATCGTGAGCAGTTCTTC. Its translation is CASSVEERDREQFF. Complete variable domain (other parts from reference TRBV9 and TRBJ2-1): DSGVTQTPKHLITATGQRVTLRCSPRSGDLSVYWYQQSLDQGLQFLIQYYNGEERAKGNILERFSAQQFPDLHSELNLSSLELGDSALYFCASSVEERDREQFFGPGTRLTVL.

The gene calls are TRBV7-6 and TRBJ1-1; possible D gene TRBD1, 5 bases. The CDR3 extends over 14 amino acids. Germline CDR1 and CDR2: SGHVS and FNYEAQ. Trimming pared 5 bases from V and 3 bases from J, leaving 13 bases between. The chain's CDR3 is CASSPWGGDTEAFF. The CDR3 bases are TGTGCCAGCAGCCCATGGGGAGGGGACACTGAAGCTTTCTTT.

The chain carries TRBV11-3 and TRBJ2-5; 7 bases fit TRBD1. The CDR3 runs 16 residues. In germline, CDR1 is SGHNT, CDR2 YENEEA. Unmatched junction bases numbered 5, after V lost 1 base and J lost 0 bases. The CDR3, as DNA: TGTGCCAGCAGCTTAGGCATCGGGACAGACCAAGAGACCCAGTACTTC. This codes for CASSLGIGTDQETQYF. The full variable domain, rest sourced from reference TRBV11-3 and TRBJ2-5, is EAGVVQSPRYKIIEKKQPVAFWCNPISGHNTLYWYLQNLGQGPELLIRYENEEAVDDSQLPKDRFSAERLKGVDSTLKIQPAELGDSAVYLCASSLGIGTDQETQYFGPGTRLLVL.

The V gene is TRBV7-8, the J gene TRBJ2-7, with 8 nucleotides matching TRBD1. The V gene end was trimmed by 0 bases and the J gene end by 1 base; junction bases not matched to a gene: 14. Germline lookup yields CDR1 SGHVS and CDR2 FQNEAQ. CDR3 size: 19 residues. The CDR3 reads CASSLAGQGSVIASYEQYF. The CDR3 DNA follows: TGTGCCAGCAGCTTAGCCGGACAGGGAAGCGTAATCGCGTCCTACGAGCAGTACTTC.

This sequence joins TRBV6-5 and TRBJ2-5, with D perhaps matching TRBD1 (5 bases). Trimming cost V 4 bases and J 1 base, with 10 bases left between them. Germline V gives CDR1 MNHEY, CDR2 SVGAGI. This CDR3 region has 14 residues. In DNA, the CDR3 is TGTGCCAGCAGTTCCCAGACAGCCCAAGAGACCCAGTACTTC. This sequence encodes CASSSQTAQETQYF.

This chain links TRBV19 with TRBJ2-1, with 7 bases fitting TRBD2. Germline V gene data show CDR1 as LNHDA and CDR2 as SQIVND (reference sequence). The junction had 3 bases not matched to a gene; V was cut back by 1 base and J by 0 bases. CDR3 length equals 16 residues. In DNA, the CDR3 is TGTGCCAGTAGTATAGTGGGAGGGCCCTCCTACAATGAGCAGTTCTTC. Encoded protein: CASSIVGGPSYNEQFF.

The rearrangement links TRBV3-1 (or the pseudogene TRBV3-2) to TRBJ2-3; 7 positions match TRBD2. Trimming cost V 1 base and J 4 bases; bases outside gene matches: 5. Germline V CDR1 and CDR2: LGHDT, YNNKEL (reference sequence). This CDR3 spans 15 amino acids. DNA for the CDR3: TGTGCCAGCAGCCAAGGGGGCGGGAGCCCAGATACGCAGTATTTT. This encodes CASSQGGGSPDTQYF.

V usage is TRBV14 and J usage is TRBJ1-4; D gene ambiguous. This CDR3 is built from 13 residues. Germline CDR1 reads SGHDN; CDR2 reads FVKESK. V was trimmed by 8 bases and J by 8 bases, leaving 15 bases between them. The CDR3 nucleotides are TGTGCCAGCTCGACCGGGAGAGGGGAAAAACTGTTTTTT. Residues: CASSTGRGEKLFF.

The chain uses TRBV5-1 and TRBJ2-3; unclear D gene. Germline CDR1 SGHRS, CDR2 YFSETQ. This CDR3 contains 17 residues. V lost 1 base and J lost 0, with 15 bases in between. The CDR3 sequence is CASSLIPGRPSTDTQYF. In nucleotides, the CDR3 is TGCGCCAGCAGCTTGATACCAGGTCGTCCTAGCACAGATACGCAGTATTTT.

This chain connects TRBV24-1 to TRBJ2-2; no clear D gene. This CDR3 contains 13 residues. Germline V gene lookup returns CDR1 KGHDR and CDR2 SFDVKD. V dropped 1 base and J dropped 8 bases, with 7 bases sitting between them. In nucleotides, the CDR3 is TGTGCCACCAGTGATTTCGGCGGAGGGGAGCTGTTTTTT. Protein product: CATSDFGGGELFF.

CDR3 protein: CATSDPRSQGNYGYTF. The CDR3 DNA sequence: TGTGCCACCAGTGACCCGAGGTCGCAGGGAAACTATGGCTACACCTTC. This chain connects TRBV24-1 to TRBJ1-2, with D perhaps matching TRBD1 (5 bases). Germline CDR1 is KGHDR and CDR2 is SFDVKD. There are 16 residues in the CDR3. V was trimmed by 4 bases and J by 2 bases, leaving 16 bases between them.

This rearrangement joins TRBV3-1 (or the pseudogene TRBV3-2) to TRBJ2-2; D not certain. Between the trimmed V and J ends, which lost 3 bases and 4 bases, there was a span of 6 bases. The V gene's germline CDR1 is LGHDT and CDR2 YNNKEL (reference sequence). This CDR3 is built from 13 residues. The CDR3 bases are TGTGCCAGCAGCCATAGTATCACCGGGGAGCTGTTTTTT. Residues: CASSHSITGELFF.

The chain links TRBV11-2 to TRBJ2-7, with a possible D match to TRBD1 (5 bases). The V end was cut by 5 bases, the J end by 1 base, with 21 bases between. This CDR3 spans 17 amino acids. Looked up from germline, CDR1 is SGHAT and CDR2 is FQNNGV. CDR3: CASSLRVTTLPSYEQYF. CDR3 bases: TGTGCCAGCAGCCTCAGGGTAACTACGCTCCCTTCCTACGAGCAGTACTTC.

V usage is TRBV6-5 and J usage is TRBJ1-6; no definite D call. Germline values: CDR1 MNHEY, CDR2 SVGAGI. CDR3 size: 16 residues. With 3 bases removed from V and 7 bases from J, the gap between germline ends came to 16 bases. CDR3 coding DNA: TGTGCCAGCAGTTATCGGTCCACCCCGGGAAATTCACCCCTCCACTTT. Translating gives CASSYRSTPGNSPLHF.

This clone has more than one count but fewer than ten. The rearrangement links TRBV4-2 to TRBJ1-4; the match to TRBD1 covers 9 bases. V was clipped by 2 bases and J by 8 bases; unmatched bases: 12. This CDR3 has 17 residues. The germline V gene has CDR1 LGHNA and CDR2 YNFKEQ. CDR3 loop: CASSQLLEQGAGEKLFF. In DNA form, the CDR3 reads TGTGCCAGCAGCCAACTCCTAGAACAGGGGGCAGGGGAAAAACTGTTTTTT.

This clone has only one observation. V and J are TRBV2 and TRBJ2-2, with D perhaps matching TRBD2 (5 bases). The CDR3 is 14 residues long. Looked up from germline, CDR1 is SNHLY and CDR2 is FYNNEI. V lost 8 bases and J 1 base, leaving 11 bases between the germline ends. The CDR3 spells CASRGIKNTGELFF. CDR3 DNA: TGTGCCAGCCGGGGTATCAAGAACACCGGGGAGCTGTTTTTT.

This clone was picked up one time. The chain recombines TRBV15 with TRBJ2-2; D is undetermined. The CDR3 runs 12 residues. V was clipped by 3 bases and J by 5 bases, with 4 bases between them. Germline CDR1 and CDR2: LNHNV and YYDKDF (reference sequence). The DNA for the CDR3 is TGTGCCACCAGCAGGACTACCGGGGAGCTGTTTTTT. Translation gives CATSRTTGELFF.

The V call is TRBV7-6, the J call TRBJ2-7, with TRBD2 identical over 14 bases. Germline V gene lookup returns CDR1 SGHVS and CDR2 FNYEAQ. The CDR3 extends over 18 amino acids. With V trimmed by 3 bases and J by 4 bases, 11 bases remained unmatched. The CDR3 DNA reads TGTGCCAGCAGCTTTGTCCCGGGACTAGCGGGGGCCACATACGAGCAGTACTTC. Protein product: CASSFVPGLAGATYEQYF.

The rearrangement uses TRBV6-5 and TRBJ2-3; 7 nucleotides align to TRBD2. The CDR3 has 14 residues. Germline V gene lookup returns CDR1 MNHEY and CDR2 SVGAGI. V lost 0 bases, J lost 4 bases, and 1 base stayed unmatched. The CDR3 nucleotides are TGTGCCAGCAGTTACTCGGGAGGGTCAGATACGCAGTATTTT. Protein sequence: CASSYSGGSDTQYF.

The rearrangement joins TRBV5-1 to TRBJ1-6; TRBD1 is a possible D gene (6 bases). This CDR3 has 14 amino acids. Germline V lookup: CDR1 SGHRS, CDR2 YFSETQ. Trimming left V 4 bases short and J 9 bases short, with 14 bases between. The CDR3: CASSLGQSASPLHF. The CDR3 DNA is TGCGCCAGCAGCCTCGGACAGAGCGCTTCACCCCTCCACTTT.

This rearrangement joins TRBV7-9 to TRBJ1-2, with D possibly matching TRBD1 (6 bases). Germline V lookup: CDR1 SEHNR, CDR2 FQNEAQ (reference sequence). The V and J ends lost 4 bases and 0 bases respectively, with 12 bases between them. This CDR3 is built from 15 residues. The CDR3 DNA reads TGTGCCAGCAGCTACCAGGGGACCTCTAACTATGGCTACACCTTC. Translating gives CASSYQGTSNYGYTF.

The table lists this clone with a few counts. Other nucleotide sequences in the sample specify the same CDR3. This chain joins TRBV9 and TRBJ1-5; tentative D call: TRBD1 (5 bases). The ends were cut back, 4 bases at V and 3 bases at J, with 11 bases in the middle. Germline assignment: CDR1 SGDLS and CDR2 YYNGEE. The CDR3 loop spans 14 amino acids. CDR3 in amino acids: CASSPRGVNQPQHF. In DNA, the CDR3 is TGTGCCAGCAGCCCCCGGGGGGTCAATCAGCCCCAGCATTTT.

The chain couples TRBV20-1 to TRBJ2-5; D gene ambiguous. The V gene lost 3 bases and the J gene lost 5 bases, with 10 bases spanning the gap. The germline CDR1 and CDR2 sequences are DFQATT and SNEGSKA (reference sequence). This CDR3 has 12 residues. The CDR3 region has the DNA TGCAGTGCTAGTTCGTTGGCTGAGACCCAGTACTTC. It specifies CSASSLAETQYF.

V and J are TRBV7-3 and TRBJ2-2; a weak D match, TRBD2 (5 bases). The CDR3 runs to 18 residues. Germline loops: CDR1 SGHTA, CDR2 FQGTGA. Trimming pared 0 bases from V and 0 bases from J, leaving 14 bases between. This chain's CDR3 is CASSLTSLDLANTGELFF. CDR3 DNA: TGTGCCAGCAGCTTAACGAGTTTGGACTTAGCGAACACCGGGGAGCTGTTTTTT. Together with reference TRBV7-3 and TRBJ2-2, the CDR3 gives the full variable domain: GAGVSQTPSNKVTEKGKYVELRCDPISGHTALYWYRQSLGQGPEFLIYFQGTGAADDSGLPNDRFFAVRPEGSVSTLKIQRTERGDSAVYLCASSLTSLDLANTGELFFGEGSRLTVL.

The V gene is TRBV6-6, the J gene TRBJ1-2; weak D call: TRBD1 (6 bases). The V end was cut by 6 bases, the J end by 2 bases, with 10 bases between. This CDR3 spans 13 amino acids. CDR1 and CDR2 (germline): MNHNY, SVGAGI (reference sequence). CDR3 protein: CASSQTGNYGYTF. CDR3 DNA: TGTGCCAGCAGCCAGACAGGAAACTATGGCTACACCTTC.

The chain recombines TRBV6-5 with TRBJ2-7, with D perhaps matching TRBD2 (5 bases). This CDR3 has 15 amino acids. CDR1 and CDR2 from the germline V gene are MNHEY and SVGAGI. V was clipped by 6 bases and J by 0 bases, with 15 bases between them. CDR3 DNA: TGTGCCAGCAGGTTAGCGTCCACGAGCTCCTACGAGCAGTACTTC. It encodes CASRLASTSSYEQYF.

This sequence joins TRBV5-4 and TRBJ2-1; 7 bases agree with TRBD2. Germline trimming cut 4 bases from V and 4 bases from J; bases unmatched to any gene: 8. Per germline, CDR1 SGHNT and CDR2 YYREEE (reference sequence). CDR3 size: 15 residues. The CDR3 nucleotides are TGTGCCAGCAGCCCTGGTGGGACTAAATACAATGAGCAGTTCTTC. Its protein is CASSPGGTKYNEQFF.